Given below is one TCR beta chain in context. Its specific antigen is unknown. It has no much larger one-base neighbor in the sample; base qualities were not kept. These data are taken from a study of T cell repertoires in cytomegalovirus infection (dated by TCRdb to between 2019 and 2020). Background for the entire study: Alongside well-studied HLA-B-restricted epitopes, the peptide stimulations were aimed at recently identified HLA-C-restricted CMV epitopes, whose presentation resists viral immunomodulation. Donor HLA type was relevant to the analysis, because carriage of CMV infection together with the matching HLA type was indicated by public TCR beta signatures.

TCRdb records Illumina HiSeq 1500 as the sequencer. In TCRdb, the public reads were trimmed at Q25 with fastp and aligned with MiXCR, with productive beta chains retained. Here each entry gathers all rows of one CDR3 protein and keeps the most common genes and DNA. Present in this sample are hundreds of thousands of distinct CDR3 sequences, roughly 30% of which were seen just once. Around an eighth of the sample is taken by the ten largest. Points the paper makes about the study in general: In both this cohort and an independent cohort of 352 donors, the cumulative frequency of public TCR beta family members distinguished carriers of CMV infection plus the relevant HLA type. The ex vivo response was dominated by HLA-C-restricted CMV-specific TCR beta clonotypes, and the single most frequent clonotype in two of eight donors was supplied by these HLA-C-restricted clonotypes.

Interpreted using the paper, the treatment or condition label stands for: in vitro stimulation with specific CMV peptide epitopes to enrich CMV-specific T cells. The input for sequencing was cultured CD8+ T cells from PBMCs, taken from culture after CMV antigen stimulation. This sequence originates from a human donor in good health (CMV status not recorded). Some clones in this sample may be carry-over from other donors' samples.

The CDR3 region: CASSADGGAYGYTF. In nucleotide form, the sequence is TGTGCCAGCAGTGCTGATGGGGGGGCCTATGGCTACACCTTC. Here the chain combines TRBV7-3 and TRBJ1-2; the D region possibly corresponds to TRBD1 (6 bases align). In the germline V gene, CDR1 corresponds to SGHTA and CDR2 to FQGTGA. The CDR3 numbers 14 residues from cysteine through phenylalanine. The kept DNA is CDR3 alone, 42 bases in frame from the first base. V and J lose 6 bases and 4 bases, and a span of 15 bases separates them.